This T cell receptor beta chain was identified in a study of somatic mutations in cytotoxic T cells in rheumatoid arthritis. Study-wide points: No antigen targets were known for the expanded CD8+ clones. The modest underrepresentation of TRBV07 observed in rheumatoid arthritis patients was not subjected to multiple-comparison adjustment.

Sequenced by immunoSEQ multiplex PCR; TCRdb stores in-frame clones only, minus some. The data show approximately 18,000 clones, over 75% seen once. The CDR3 runs to 16 residues. V shed 1 base and J shed 2 bases, with 14 bases lying between them. Germline lookup yields CDR1 SGHTA and CDR2 FQGNSA. About this clone: Its antigen remains unidentified.

The receptor was derived from an adult with rheumatoid arthritis. The V gene is TRBV7-2, the J gene TRBJ1-1; D uncertain. What was sequenced was CD8+ T cells sorted from blood. The CDR3 is CASSLGGRPGNTEAFF. The CDR3, as DNA: TGTGCCAGCAGCTTAGGTGGACGACCTGGCAACACTGAAGCTTTCTTT.